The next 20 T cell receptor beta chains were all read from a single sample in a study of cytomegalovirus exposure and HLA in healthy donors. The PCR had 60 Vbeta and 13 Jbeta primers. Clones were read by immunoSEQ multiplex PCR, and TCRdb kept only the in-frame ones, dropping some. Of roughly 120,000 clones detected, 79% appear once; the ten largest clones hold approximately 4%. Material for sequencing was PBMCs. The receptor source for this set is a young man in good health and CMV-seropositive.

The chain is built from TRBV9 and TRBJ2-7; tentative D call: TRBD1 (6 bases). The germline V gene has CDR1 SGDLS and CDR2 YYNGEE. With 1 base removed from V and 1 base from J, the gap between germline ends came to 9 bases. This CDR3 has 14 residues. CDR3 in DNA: TGTGCCAGCAGCGTACACAGGGAATCCTACGAGCAGTACTTC. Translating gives CASSVHRESYEQYF. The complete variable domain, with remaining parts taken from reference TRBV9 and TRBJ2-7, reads DSGVTQTPKHLITATGQRVTLRCSPRSGDLSVYWYQQSLDQGLQFLIQYYNGEERAKGNILERFSAQQFPDLHSELNLSSLELGDSALYFCASSVHRESYEQYFGPGTRLTVT.

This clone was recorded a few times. DNA for the CDR3: TGCGCCAGCAGCTTCGGAGCTGGCGGGGGGGCGAGGGAGCAGTTCTTC. Its translation: CASSFGAGGGAREQFF. The chain uses TRBV5-1 and TRBJ2-1, with 9 bases that match TRBD2. The trim removed 2 bases at V and 10 bases at J, leaving 13 bases unmatched. The CDR3 length is 16 residues. Germline assignment: CDR1 SGHRS and CDR2 YFSETQ.

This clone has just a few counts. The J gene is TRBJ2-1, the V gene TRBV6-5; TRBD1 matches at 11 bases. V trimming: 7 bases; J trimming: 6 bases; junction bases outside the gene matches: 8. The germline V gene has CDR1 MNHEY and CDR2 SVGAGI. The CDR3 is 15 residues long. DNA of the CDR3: TGTGCCAGCATCCTGGGACAGGGGGTCCGCAATGAGCAGTTCTTC. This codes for CASILGQGVRNEQFF.

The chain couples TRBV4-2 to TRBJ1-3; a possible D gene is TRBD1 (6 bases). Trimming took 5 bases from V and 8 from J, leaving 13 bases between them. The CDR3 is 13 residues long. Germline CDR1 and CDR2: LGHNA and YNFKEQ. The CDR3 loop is CASSGGPKDTIYF. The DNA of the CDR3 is TGTGCCAGCAGCGGGGGCCCTAAGGACACCATATATTTT.

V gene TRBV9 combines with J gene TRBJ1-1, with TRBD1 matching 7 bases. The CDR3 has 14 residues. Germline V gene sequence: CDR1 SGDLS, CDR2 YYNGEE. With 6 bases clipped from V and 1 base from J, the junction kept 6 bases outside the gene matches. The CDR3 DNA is TGTGCCAGCACCCCGACAGGGCGGAACACTGAAGCTTTCTTT. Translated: CASTPTGRNTEAFF.

CDR3 loop: CASSYGGADTF. The CDR3 DNA reads TGTGCCAGCAGTTACGGGGGGGCTGACACCTTC. The rearrangement uses TRBV6-5 and TRBJ1-2, with D perhaps TRBD1 (6 bases). Germline loops: CDR1 MNHEY, CDR2 SVGAGI. The V and J ends lost 2 bases and 12 bases respectively, with 10 bases between them. CDR3 length equals 11 residues.

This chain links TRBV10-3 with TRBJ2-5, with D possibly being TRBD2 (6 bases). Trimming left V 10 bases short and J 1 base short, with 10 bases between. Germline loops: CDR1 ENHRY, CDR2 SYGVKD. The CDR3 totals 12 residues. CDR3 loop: CATSGVQETQYF. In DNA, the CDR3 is TGTGCCACTTCGGGGGTCCAAGAGACCCAGTACTTC.

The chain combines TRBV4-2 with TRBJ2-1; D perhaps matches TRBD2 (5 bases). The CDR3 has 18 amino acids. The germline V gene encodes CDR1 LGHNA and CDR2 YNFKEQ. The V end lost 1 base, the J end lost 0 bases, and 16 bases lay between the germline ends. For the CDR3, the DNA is TGTGCCAGCAGCCAAGGGGTAGCGCCCTGGGACTCCTACAATGAGCAGTTCTTC. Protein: CASSQGVAPWDSYNEQFF.

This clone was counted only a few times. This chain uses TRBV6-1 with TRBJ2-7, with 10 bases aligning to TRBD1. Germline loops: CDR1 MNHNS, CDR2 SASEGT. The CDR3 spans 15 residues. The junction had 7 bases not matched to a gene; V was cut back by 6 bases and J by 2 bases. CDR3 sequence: CASREGQGKTYEQYF. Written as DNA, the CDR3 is TGTGCCAGCAGAGAGGGACAGGGGAAGACCTACGAGCAGTACTTC.

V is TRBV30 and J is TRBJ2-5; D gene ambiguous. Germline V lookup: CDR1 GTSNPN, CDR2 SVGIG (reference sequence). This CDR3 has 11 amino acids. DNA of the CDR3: TGTGCTTTGTCCGTTGGAGTGACCCAGTACTTC. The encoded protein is CALSVGVTQYF.

DNA of the CDR3: TGTGCCAGCAGTTTTTTAGCGGGAGGCGCCTACGAGCAGTACTTC. Its translation is CASSFLAGGAYEQYF. This chain connects TRBV28 to TRBJ2-7; 10 positions match TRBD2. J gave up 2 bases and V 3 bases, and 4 bases lay outside the gene matches. This CDR3 is built from 15 residues. Germline values: CDR1 MDHEN, CDR2 SYDVKM.

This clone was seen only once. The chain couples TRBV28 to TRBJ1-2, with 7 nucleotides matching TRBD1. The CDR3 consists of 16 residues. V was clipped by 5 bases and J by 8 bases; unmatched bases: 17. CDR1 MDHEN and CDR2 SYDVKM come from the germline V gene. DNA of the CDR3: TGTGCCAGCAGTCCCCCCTCCGCAGGGGGGTATCGGGGCTACACCTTC. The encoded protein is CASSPPSAGGYRGYTF.

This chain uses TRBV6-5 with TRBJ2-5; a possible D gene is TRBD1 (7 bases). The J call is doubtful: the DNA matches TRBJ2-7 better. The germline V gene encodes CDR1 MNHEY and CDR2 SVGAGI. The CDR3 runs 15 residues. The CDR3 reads CASSYGQDGGYEQYF. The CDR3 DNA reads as TGTGCCAGCAGTTACGGACAGGACGGAGGGTACGAGCAGTACTTC.

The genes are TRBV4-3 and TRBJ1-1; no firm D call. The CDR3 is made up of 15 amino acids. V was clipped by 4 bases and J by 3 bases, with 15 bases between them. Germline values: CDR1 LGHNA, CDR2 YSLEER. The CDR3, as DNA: TGCGCCAGCAGCCTGAAAAGACGGAGAGACACTGAAGCTTTCTTT. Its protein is CASSLKRRRDTEAFF.

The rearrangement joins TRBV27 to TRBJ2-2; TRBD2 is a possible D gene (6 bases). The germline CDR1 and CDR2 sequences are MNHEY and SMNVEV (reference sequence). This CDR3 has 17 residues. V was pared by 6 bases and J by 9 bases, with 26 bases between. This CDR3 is CASSNNFGLRRGRELFF. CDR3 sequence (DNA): TGTGCCAGCAGCAATAACTTCGGTCTCAGGAGGGGTCGGGAGCTGTTTTTT.

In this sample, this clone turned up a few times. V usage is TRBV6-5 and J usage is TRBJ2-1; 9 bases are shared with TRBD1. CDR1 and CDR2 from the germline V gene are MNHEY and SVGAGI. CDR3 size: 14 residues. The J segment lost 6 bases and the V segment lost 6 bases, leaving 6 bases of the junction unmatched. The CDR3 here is CASRRTGEINEQFF. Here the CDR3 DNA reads TGTGCCAGCAGGAGGACAGGGGAGATCAATGAGCAGTTCTTC.

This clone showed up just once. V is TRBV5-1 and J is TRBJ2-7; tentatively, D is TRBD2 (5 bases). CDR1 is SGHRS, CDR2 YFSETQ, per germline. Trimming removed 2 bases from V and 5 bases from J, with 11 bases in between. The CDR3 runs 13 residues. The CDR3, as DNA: TGCGCCAGCAGCTTCGGTGCCGGGGACGAGCAGTACTTC. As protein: CASSFGAGDEQYF. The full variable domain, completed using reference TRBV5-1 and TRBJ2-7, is KAGVTQTPRYLIKTRGQQVTLSCSPISGHRSVSWYQQTPGQGLQFLFEYFSETQRNKGNFPGRFSGRQFSNSRSEMNVSTLELGDSALYLCASSFGAGDEQYFGPGTRLTVT.

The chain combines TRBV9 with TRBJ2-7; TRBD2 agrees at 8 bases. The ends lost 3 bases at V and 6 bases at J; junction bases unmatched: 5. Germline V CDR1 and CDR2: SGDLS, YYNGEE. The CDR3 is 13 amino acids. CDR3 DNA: TGTGCCAGCAGCGCGATCGCGGGGGGCGAGCAGTACTTC. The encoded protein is CASSAIAGGEQYF.

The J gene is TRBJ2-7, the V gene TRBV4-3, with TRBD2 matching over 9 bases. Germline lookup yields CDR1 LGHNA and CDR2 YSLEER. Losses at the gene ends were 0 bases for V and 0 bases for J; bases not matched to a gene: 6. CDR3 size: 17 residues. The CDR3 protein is CASSQDLAGTFSYEQYF. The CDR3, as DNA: TGCGCCAGCAGCCAAGATCTAGCGGGGACTTTCTCCTACGAGCAGTACTTC.

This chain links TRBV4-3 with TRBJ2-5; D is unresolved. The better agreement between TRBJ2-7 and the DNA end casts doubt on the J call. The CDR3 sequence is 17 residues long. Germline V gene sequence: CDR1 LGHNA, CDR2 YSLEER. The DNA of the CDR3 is TGCGCCAGCAGCCAAGTATCGGCTGCGGCCTCTCCCTACGAGCAGTACTTC. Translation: CASSQVSAAASPYEQYF.